These 14 T cell receptor beta chains were sequenced from one sample in a study of cytomegalovirus exposure and HLA in healthy donors. PCR primers comprised 60 Vbeta and 13 Jbeta primers. Generated by immunoSEQ multiplex PCR, the TCRdb table keeps only in-frame clones and is missing some. The sample holds more than 110,000 clones; around 79% are singletons and the top ten take approximately 0.97%. The sample consisted of PBMCs. The receptors were sampled from a man younger than 35 in good health and CMV-seronegative.

This chain joins TRBV6-1 and TRBJ2-1; D is unresolved. CDR3 length: 12 residues. Germline V lookup: CDR1 MNHNS, CDR2 SASEGT. Trimming removed 7 bases at V and 1 base at J, with 5 bases between. The CDR3 spells CASTPSYNEQFF. The CDR3 DNA reads as TGTGCCAGCACCCCTTCCTACAATGAGCAGTTCTTC.

The V gene is TRBV7-9, the J gene TRBJ1-2; 7 bases line up with TRBD1. The V and J ends lost 5 bases and 11 bases, in that order; junction bases with no gene match: 2. The CDR3 contains 10 residues. Germline assignment: CDR1 SEHNR and CDR2 FQNEAQ (reference sequence). The CDR3 sequence is CASSGQAYTF. CDR3 sequence (DNA): TGTGCCAGCAGCGGACAGGCTTACACCTTC.

The V gene is TRBV11-1, the J gene TRBJ2-5; a weak D match, TRBD1 (5 bases). V was cut by 3 bases and J by 1 base, with 6 bases left in between. There are 13 residues in the CDR3. Germline V gene sequence: CDR1 SGHAT, CDR2 FQDESV (reference sequence). In DNA, the CDR3 is TGTGCCAGCAGCTTTGGGGCCCAAGAGACCCAGTACTTC. Its translation is CASSFGAQETQYF.

The chain joins TRBV14 to TRBJ1-3; TRBD1 aligns across 8 bases. In germline, CDR1 is SGHDN, CDR2 FVKESK. CDR3 length: 16 amino acids. The V segment lost 4 bases and the J segment 4 bases; nucleotides outside the gene matches: 9. CDR3 protein: CASSPGQGARGNTIYF. DNA of the CDR3: TGTGCCAGCAGCCCTGGGCAGGGGGCAAGGGGAAACACCATATATTTT. Using reference TRBV14 and TRBJ1-3 for the parts outside the CDR3, the full variable domain is EAGVTQFPSHSVIEKGQTVTLRCDPISGHDNLYWYRRVMGKEIKFLLHFVKESKQDESGMPNNRFLAERTGGTYSTLKVQPAELEDSGVYFCASSPGQGARGNTIYFGEGSWLTVV.

This sequence joins TRBV2 and TRBJ2-1; TRBD2 matches 12 bases. The length of the CDR3 is 14 residues. With 2 bases clipped from V and 13 bases from J, the junction kept 6 bases outside the gene matches. The V gene's germline CDR1 is SNHLY and CDR2 FYNNEI. CDR3 region: CASSERTSGADQFF. The CDR3 DNA follows: TGTGCCAGCAGTGAACGGACTAGCGGGGCGGATCAGTTCTTC.

The rearrangement uses TRBV14 and TRBJ1-5; 8 bases line up with TRBD1. J gave up 9 bases and V 1 base, and 5 bases lay outside the gene matches. Germline assignment: CDR1 SGHDN and CDR2 FVKESK. The CDR3 extends over 14 amino acids. CDR3 sequence (DNA): TGTGCCAGCAGCCAAGGGACAGGGTATGGGCCCCAGCATTTT. It yields the protein CASSQGTGYGPQHF.

The chain has TRBV20-1 and TRBJ2-7, with 7 bases matching TRBD1. The V segment lost 6 bases and the J segment 6 bases; nucleotides outside the gene matches: 5. Looked up from germline, CDR1 is DFQATT and CDR2 is SNEGSKA (reference sequence). The CDR3 is 11 amino acids. The DNA for the CDR3 is TGCAGTGCCGCGACAGGGAGCGAGCAGTACTTC. It yields the protein CSAATGSEQYF.

This chain connects TRBV7-2 to TRBJ1-2, with 10 bases aligning to TRBD1. CDR3 length equals 15 residues. The germline CDR1 and CDR2 sequences are SGHTA and FQGNSA. Germline trimming cut 5 bases from V and 2 bases from J; bases unmatched to any gene: 5. CDR3 DNA: TGTGCCAGCAGCCCCGACAGGGGGCGCAACTATGGCTACACCTTC. The encoded protein is CASSPDRGRNYGYTF. Using reference TRBV7-2 and TRBJ1-2 for the parts outside the CDR3, the full variable domain is GAGVSQSPSNKVTEKGKDVELRCDPISGHTALYWYRQSLGQGLEFLIYFQGNSAPDKSGLPSDRFSAERTGGSVSTLTIQRTQQEDSAVYLCASSPDRGRNYGYTFGSGTRLTVV.

This chain connects TRBV11-1 to TRBJ2-5; maybe TRBD1 (6 bases). Looked up from germline, CDR1 is SGHAT and CDR2 is FQDESV (reference sequence). V shed 4 bases and J shed 2 bases, with 14 bases lying between them. CDR3 length: 15 amino acids. The CDR3, as DNA: TGTGCCAGCAGCTCCAAGGGGCAGGGGCAAGAGACCCAGTACTTC. As protein: CASSSKGQGQETQYF.

The chain is built from TRBV5-4 and TRBJ1-1; no firm D call. Trimming pared 0 bases from V and 0 bases from J, leaving 9 bases between. There are 15 residues in the CDR3. Germline V gene sequence: CDR1 SGHNT, CDR2 YYREEE (reference sequence). This CDR3 is CASSLEGDMNTEAFF. The CDR3 coding sequence is TGTGCCAGCAGCTTGGAGGGAGACATGAACACTGAAGCTTTCTTT. Full variable domain (remainder filled in from reference TRBV5-4 and TRBJ1-1): ETGVTQSPTHLIKTRGQQVTLRCSSQSGHNTVSWYQQALGQGPQFIFQYYREEENGRGNFPPRFSGLQFPNYSSELNVNALELDDSALYLCASSLEGDMNTEAFFGQGTRLTVV.

The chain couples TRBV7-9 to TRBJ1-6; no clear D gene. The CDR3 spans 14 residues. The V end was cut by 3 bases, the J end by 0 bases, with 3 bases between. Per germline, CDR1 SEHNR and CDR2 FQNEAQ (reference sequence). The CDR3 sequence is CASSFSSYNSPLHF. The CDR3 DNA reads TGTGCCAGCAGCTTTAGCTCCTATAATTCACCCCTCCACTTT. Full variable domain (rest looked up from reference TRBV7-9 and TRBJ1-6): DTGVSQNPRHKITKRGQNVTFRCDPISEHNRLYWYRQTLGQGPEFLTYFQNEAQLEKSRLLSDRFSAERPKGSFSTLEIQRTEQGDSAMYLCASSFSSYNSPLHFGNGTRLTVT.

The rearrangement uses TRBV10-3 and TRBJ1-2, with D perhaps matching TRBD1 (5 bases). Trimming took 2 bases from V and 2 from J, leaving 9 bases between them. Germline CDR1 is ENHRY and CDR2 is SYGVKD. CDR3 size: 14 residues. The CDR3: CAISEAGYNYGYTF. The CDR3 nucleotides read TGTGCCATCAGTGAGGCAGGGTACAACTATGGCTACACCTTC.

The J gene is TRBJ1-2, the V gene TRBV27; D unresolved. The CDR3 extends over 13 amino acids. V lost 8 bases and J lost 5, with 15 bases in between. Germline CDR1 MNHEY, CDR2 SMNVEV (reference sequence). CDR3 sequence (DNA): TGTGCCAGCGGCTCGGGGAATGGGTATGGCTACACCTTC. It yields the protein CASGSGNGYGYTF.

In its sample, this clone was seen once. The chain carries TRBV9 and TRBJ1-5, with 8 bases identical to TRBD1. From germline, CDR1 is SGDLS and CDR2 YYNGEE. The trim removed 3 bases at V and 6 bases at J, leaving 8 bases unmatched. CDR3 length: 15 residues. In DNA, the CDR3 is TGTGCCAGCAGCGGAGGACAGGGAGGGAGTCAGCCCCAGCATTTT. Translation gives CASSGGQGGSQPQHF.